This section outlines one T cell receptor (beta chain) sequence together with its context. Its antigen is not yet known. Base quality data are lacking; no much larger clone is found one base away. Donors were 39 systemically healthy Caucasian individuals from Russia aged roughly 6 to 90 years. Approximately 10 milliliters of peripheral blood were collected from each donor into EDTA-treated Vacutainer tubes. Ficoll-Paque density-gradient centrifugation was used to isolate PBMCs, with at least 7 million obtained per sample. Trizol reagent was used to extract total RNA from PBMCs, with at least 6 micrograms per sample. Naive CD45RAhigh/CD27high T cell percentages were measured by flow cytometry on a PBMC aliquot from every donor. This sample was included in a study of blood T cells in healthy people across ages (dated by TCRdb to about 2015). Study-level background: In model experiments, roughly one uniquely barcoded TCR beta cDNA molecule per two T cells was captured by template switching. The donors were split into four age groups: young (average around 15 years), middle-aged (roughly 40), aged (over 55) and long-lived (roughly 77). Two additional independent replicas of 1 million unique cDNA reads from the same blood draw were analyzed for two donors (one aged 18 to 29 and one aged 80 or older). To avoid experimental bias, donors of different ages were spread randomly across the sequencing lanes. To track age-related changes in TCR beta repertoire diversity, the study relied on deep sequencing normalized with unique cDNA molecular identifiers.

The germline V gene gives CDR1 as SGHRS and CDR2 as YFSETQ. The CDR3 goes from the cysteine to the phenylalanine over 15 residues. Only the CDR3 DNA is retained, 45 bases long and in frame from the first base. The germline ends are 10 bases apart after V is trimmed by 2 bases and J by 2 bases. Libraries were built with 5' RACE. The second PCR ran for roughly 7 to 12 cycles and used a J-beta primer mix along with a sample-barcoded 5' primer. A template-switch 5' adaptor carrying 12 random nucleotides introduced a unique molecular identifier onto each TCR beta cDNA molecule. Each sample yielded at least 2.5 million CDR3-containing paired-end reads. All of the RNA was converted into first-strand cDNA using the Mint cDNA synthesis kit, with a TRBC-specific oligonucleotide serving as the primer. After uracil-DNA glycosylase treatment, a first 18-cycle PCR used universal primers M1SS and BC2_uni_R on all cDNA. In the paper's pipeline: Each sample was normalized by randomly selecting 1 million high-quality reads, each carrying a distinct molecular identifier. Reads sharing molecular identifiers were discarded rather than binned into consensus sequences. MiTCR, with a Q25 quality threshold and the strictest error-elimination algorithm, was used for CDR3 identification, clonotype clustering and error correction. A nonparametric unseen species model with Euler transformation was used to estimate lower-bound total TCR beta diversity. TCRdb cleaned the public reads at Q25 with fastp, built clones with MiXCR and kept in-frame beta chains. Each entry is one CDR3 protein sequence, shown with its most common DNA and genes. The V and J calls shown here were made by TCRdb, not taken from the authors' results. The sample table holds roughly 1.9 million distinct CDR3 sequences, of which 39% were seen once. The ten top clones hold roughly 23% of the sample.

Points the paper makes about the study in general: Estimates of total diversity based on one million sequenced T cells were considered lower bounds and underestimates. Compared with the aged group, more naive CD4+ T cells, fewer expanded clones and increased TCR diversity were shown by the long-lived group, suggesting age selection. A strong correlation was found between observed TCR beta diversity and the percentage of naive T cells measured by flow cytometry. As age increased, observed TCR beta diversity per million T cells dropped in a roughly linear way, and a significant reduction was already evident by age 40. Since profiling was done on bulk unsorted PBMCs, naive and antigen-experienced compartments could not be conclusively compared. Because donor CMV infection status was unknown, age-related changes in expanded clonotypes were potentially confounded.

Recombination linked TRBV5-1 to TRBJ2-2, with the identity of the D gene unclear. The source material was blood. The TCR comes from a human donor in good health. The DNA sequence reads TGCGCCAGCAGCTTCTTAGAAACAAACACCGGGGAGCTGTTTTTT. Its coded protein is CASSFLETNTGELFF.